This paragraph reports one TCR beta chain. This receptor's antigen is unknown. Since the CDR3 does not end with the conserved phenylalanine or tryptophan, this likely comes from a read error. What the time point label conveys for this sample: newly diagnosed GD, antithyroid drugs for less than 3 months. For both TCR sequencing and RNA sequencing, RNA was extracted from PBMCs using TRIzol. The diagnosis of Graves' disease followed American Thyroid Association guidelines. Patients were recruited from an endocrinology department in Xi'an, China. Each patient gave 9 to 10 milliliters of peripheral blood, collected in an EDTA anticoagulant tube. Ficoll Paque Plus density gradient separation was used to isolate PBMCs, and no further T cell sorting was performed. An Agilent 2100 Bioanalyzer and agarose gel were used to check RNA quality, and a NanoDrop 2000 was used to measure RNA concentration. Library generation was performed with multiplex PCR. The listed sequencing device is Illumina HiSeq 4000. iRepertoire HTBI primers and Arm-PCR amplification of CDR3 regions were used to construct TCR beta libraries. PCR products were gel purified before sequencing. The study's processing was this. Gene usage analysis of CDR3 amino acid clonotypes used the approximately 56 TRBV and 14 to 15 TRBJ segments found across samples. COPE and FqMerger were used to merge filtered high-quality paired reads into contigs. Contigs were aligned with BLAST to IMGT TRBV, TRBD and TRBJ reference genes, and CDR3 was defined per IMGT. Clonotypes above 0.1% frequency were classified as highly expanded clones. Shannon entropy was used to measure repertoire diversity, and the Gini coefficient was used to measure V-J evenness. A clonotype found in more than one individual was treated as public. Starting from the raw public reads, TCRdb applied fastp trimming at Q25, assembled clones with MiXCR and retained in-frame beta chains. Rows with one shared CDR3 protein collapse into an entry with the most common genes and DNA. The V and J calls were not made by the authors but by TCRdb's processing. The sample yields 350,000 to 500,000 distinct CDR3 sequences; approximately 15% were counted once. The ten biggest clones cover about a sixth of the sample.

The sample belongs to a study of regulatory T cells in long-lasting Graves disease listed by TCRdb under 2021. Regarding the study in general: Antithyroid drugs had been taken for less than 3 months by newly diagnosed Graves' disease patients. Persistent Graves' disease patients were compared with newly diagnosed Graves' disease patients by peripheral blood TCR sequencing and RNA sequencing. The study took place in China and was registered as a clinical trial. A total of some 35 samples underwent TCR sequencing: about 13 from persistent and around 20 from newly diagnosed Graves' disease patients.

V is reduced by 6 bases and J by 8 bases, leaving a spacing of 13 bases between them. The germline V gene sets CDR1 to MDHEN and CDR2 to SYDVKM. The CDR3 spans 13 amino acids, including both terminal residues. Only CDR3 DNA is held: 39 bases, read in frame from base 1. The research as a whole found: Sequencing and analysis were limited to the TCR beta chain. As a limitation, the authors acknowledged that the small sample size may reduce accuracy. Patients with persistent disease shared more public clonotypes (under 3,000) than newly diagnosed patients did (about 970). Compared with newly diagnosed patients, patients with persistent Graves' disease had lower TCR Shannon entropy and fewer highly expanded clones, which suggests clonal expansion. Because the primary lesion, thyroid tissue, could not be accessed, the study looked at peripheral blood alone. Preferential use of TRBV28, TRBJ1-2 and TRBJ2-5 was observed in persistent disease, whereas TRBV20-1 and TRBJ2-1 were favored in newly diagnosed disease.

These same data were also listed under a study on T cells in Graves' hyperthyroidism and ophthalmopathy. That second report states: Stable Graves' hyperthyroidism was defined as no progression to ophthalmopathy during 18 months of follow-up. Hyperthyroidism patients were aged 18 to 65 years and newly diagnosed, with disease duration of less than 2 months. Any patient with an uncontrolled infection, another autoimmune disease, pregnancy or lactation was excluded. Diagnoses relied on clinical symptoms, serum thyroxine and TRAb, thyroid ultrasound and orbital computed tomography. The first round of RT-PCR for the TCR CDR3 was performed with the HTBI primer set and the Qiagen OneStep RT-PCR kit. Most expanded thyroid clonotypes (frequency above 0.001) were also detected in blood, suggesting blood repertoires may reflect thyroid immune responses. In cross-validation, a model built on a 13 V-J signature told ophthalmopathy apart from stable hyperthyroidism with 85% to 90% sensitivity and about 81% specificity, and in testing the same model reached 80%/75%. During validation, the model predicted progression to ophthalmopathy a median of roughly 7.1 months ahead of onset, with around 71% sensitivity and 72.22% specificity. A discovery cohort of roughly 96 patients, fewer than 50 with Graves' ophthalmopathy and 55 to 60 with stable Graves' hyperthyroidism, was used to find distinguishing TCR V-J signatures. Prospective prediction of ophthalmopathy was tested in an independent validation cohort of 18 to 20 hyperthyroidism patients and 15 to 17 patients who later progressed to ophthalmopathy. The approximately 95 discovery patients were divided at random into training and test sets in a 7:3 ratio. Thyroid tissue and blood T-cell repertoires from about 6 Graves' hyperthyroidism patients were also compared in the study. Once sampling was done, hyperthyroidism patients were given methimazole at a starting dose of 30 mg daily, whereas ophthalmopathy patients were given high-dose intravenous methylprednisolone. Libraries were constructed in a second round of multiplex PCR, after which size selection and purification were performed. Paired-end sequencing of the libraries was performed with 100 bp reads on an Illumina HiSeq2000. Raw data were processed with SOAPnuke, discarding reads with adapters, uncalled bases, mean Phred below 15, or no exact constant-primer or identifier match. High-quality paired reads were merged with COPE v1.2.5, and unique nucleotide sequences were defined as clonotypes. Clonotypes were aligned to IMGT TRBV, TRBD and TRBJ reference segments using MiTCR v1.1. The analysis included only V-J combinations with a frequency above 0.0001, which together covered around 99% of the repertoires. The TCS score was defined as F50 (clonal expansion) divided by E x V (chaos), with BLOSUM62-based TCRdist calculated between CDR3 peptides within each V-J. Welch's t-statistics and random forest reduced around 520 V-J features to around 14, which were used in a naive Bayes classifier (R e1071). No statistical method was used to fix the sample size in advance, and group allocation was not hidden from the investigators. The paper describes TCR Vbeta CDR3 sequencing of 140 or so peripheral blood samples, made up of around 41 ophthalmopathy patients, more than 70 hyperthyroidism patients and roughly 17 progressor patients.

The source material was peripheral blood mononuclear cells (PBMCs), sampled at new diagnosis, from a patient treated with antithyroid drugs. The rearrangement combines TRBV28 with TRBJ2-2; the D region may be TRBD1 or TRBD2, each matching 5 bases equally. The sequence came from a woman aged 45 to 65 with Graves disease. Donor details come from another sample of the same person, matched by shared clones. Read as DNA, the sequence is TGTGCCAGCAGGAGGGGACCCGGGGGGGAGCTGTTTCTT. It codes for CASRRGPGGELFL.